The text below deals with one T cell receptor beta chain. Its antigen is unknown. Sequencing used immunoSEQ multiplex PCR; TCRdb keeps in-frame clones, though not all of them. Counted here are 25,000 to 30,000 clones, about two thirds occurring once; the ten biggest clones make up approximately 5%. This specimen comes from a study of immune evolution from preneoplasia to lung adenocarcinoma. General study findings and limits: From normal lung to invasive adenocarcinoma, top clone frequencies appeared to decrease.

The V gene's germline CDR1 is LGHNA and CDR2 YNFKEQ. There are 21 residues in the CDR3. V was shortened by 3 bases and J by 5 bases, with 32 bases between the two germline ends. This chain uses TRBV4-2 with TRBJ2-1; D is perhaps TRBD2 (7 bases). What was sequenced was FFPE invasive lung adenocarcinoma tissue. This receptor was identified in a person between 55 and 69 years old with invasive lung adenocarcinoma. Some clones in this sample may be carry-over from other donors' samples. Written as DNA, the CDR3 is TGTGCCAGCAGCCAGATAGCAGGGGTGACGCTAGGACTAGGTCGGGACAATGAGCAGTTCTTC. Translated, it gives CASSQIAGVTLGLGRDNEQFF.